These T cell receptor beta chains were read from a single sample in a study of blood T cell repertoires in COVID-19. Sequencing was performed with immunoSEQ multiplex PCR; in TCRdb, only in-frame clones are kept and a portion is missing. Of some 700,000 clones listed, just under 90% are singletons. Sequencing used peripheral blood. The receptors originated from a young woman with acute or convalescent COVID-19. The CDR3 runs from the conserved cysteine through the conserved F or W. Each record gives: J gene, clone size, D gene, V gene, CDR3 protein, CDR3 DNA. The D gene is left open where the match is weak. Size values are once, few and many counts, or a class for expanded clones, and some rows have none.

j_gene: TRBJ2-5
abundance: .
d_gene: TRBD2
v_gene: TRBV5-6
CDR3aa: CASSPPGAGQYQETQYF
CDR3nt: TGTGCCAGCAGCCCTCCGGGAGCGGGGCAGTACCAAGAGACCCAGTACTTC

j_gene: TRBJ1-2
abundance: .
d_gene: TRBD1
v_gene: TRBV7-9
CDR3aa: CASSLEDRAGGYTF
CDR3nt: TGTGCCAGCAGCTTAGAGGACAGGGCGGGAGGCTACACCTTC

j_gene: TRBJ1-4
abundance: once
d_gene: TRBD1
v_gene: TRBV4-3
CDR3aa: CASSQPKDRGRKKLFF
CDR3nt: TGCGCCAGCAGCCAACCAAAGGACAGGGGAAGGAAAAAACTGTTTTTT

j_gene: TRBJ1-2
abundance: .
d_gene: .
v_gene: TRBV29-1
CDR3aa: CSAPGLNYGYTF
CDR3nt: TGCAGCGCTCCCGGACTCAACTATGGCTACACCTTC

j_gene: TRBJ1-1
abundance: .
d_gene: TRBD1
v_gene: TRBV24-1
CDR3aa: CATSDGTGYNTEAFF
CDR3nt: TGTGCCACCAGTGATGGGACAGGCTACAACACTGAAGCTTTCTTT

j_gene: TRBJ2-7
abundance: .
d_gene: .
v_gene: TRBV15
CDR3aa: CATSRETANSYEQYF
CDR3nt: TGTGCCACCAGCAGGGAGACAGCGAATTCCTACGAGCAGTACTTC

j_gene: TRBJ1-1
abundance: .
d_gene: .
v_gene: TRBV11-2
CDR3aa: CASSPGLSEAFF
CDR3nt: TGTGCCAGCAGCCCCGGACTGTCTGAAGCTTTCTTT

j_gene: TRBJ2-1
abundance: .
d_gene: .
v_gene: TRBV6-5
CDR3aa: CASSYSGVQFF
CDR3nt: TGTGCCAGCAGTTACTCGGGAGTTCAGTTCTTC

j_gene: TRBJ1-2
abundance: once
d_gene: .
v_gene: TRBV10-1
CDR3aa: CASPKGWGGVRSGHYGYTF
CDR3nt: TGCGCCAGCCCCAAAGGATGGGGGGGGGTTAGGTCTGGGCACTATGGCTACACCTTC

j_gene: TRBJ2-3
abundance: .
d_gene: TRBD2
v_gene: TRBV5-1
CDR3aa: CASSRTGTSSDTQYF
CDR3nt: TGCGCCAGCAGCCGGACCGGGACTAGCTCAGATACGCAGTATTTT

j_gene: TRBJ1-1
abundance: .
d_gene: TRBD1
v_gene: TRBV6-5
CDR3aa: CASSYGTAYTEAFF
CDR3nt: TGTGCCAGCAGTTACGGGACAGCCTACACTGAAGCTTTCTTT

j_gene: TRBJ1-1
abundance: .
d_gene: .
v_gene: TRBV7-9
CDR3aa: CASRGSYTEAFF
CDR3nt: TGTGCCAGCCGAGGGAGCTACACTGAAGCTTTCTTT

j_gene: TRBJ1-6
abundance: once
d_gene: TRBD1
v_gene: TRBV15
CDR3aa: CATSGSPGQGNGSPLHF
CDR3nt: TGTGCCACCAGCGGCAGTCCGGGACAGGGGAATGGATCACCCCTCCACTTT

j_gene: TRBJ1-1
abundance: once
d_gene: .
v_gene: TRBV20-1
CDR3aa: CSASRGAEAFF
CDR3nt: TGCAGTGCTAGCAGGGGCGCTGAAGCTTTCTTT

j_gene: TRBJ1-2
abundance: .
d_gene: .
v_gene: TRBV4-1
CDR3aa: CASSQGGVWGYTF
CDR3nt: TGCGCCAGCAGCCAAGGTGGAGTCTGGGGCTACACCTTC

j_gene: TRBJ2-3
abundance: .
d_gene: TRBD1
v_gene: TRBV25-1
CDR3aa: CASSESWPRGSQYF
CDR3nt: TGTGCCAGCAGTGAATCATGGCCCAGGGGGTCGCAGTATTTT

j_gene: TRBJ1-5
abundance: .
d_gene: .
v_gene: TRBV6-2/TRBV6-3
CDR3aa: CASSWGTSRNQPQHF
CDR3nt: TGTGCCAGCAGCTGGGGGACAAGTAGGAATCAGCCCCAGCATTTT

j_gene: TRBJ1-3
abundance: .
d_gene: .
v_gene: TRBV6-2/TRBV6-3
CDR3aa: CASSSWTDGNTIYF
CDR3nt: TGTGCCAGCAGTTCATGGACAGATGGAAACACCATATATTTT

j_gene: TRBJ1-2
abundance: .
d_gene: .
v_gene: TRBV6-5
CDR3aa: CASKLGGGYTF
CDR3nt: TGTGCCAGCAAACTAGGAGGAGGCTACACCTTC

j_gene: TRBJ1-2
abundance: .
d_gene: .
v_gene: TRBV19
CDR3aa: CATRTPGGNYGYTF
CDR3nt: TGTGCCACCCGGACCCCCGGGGGTAACTATGGCTACACCTTC

j_gene: TRBJ2-7
abundance: few
d_gene: TRBD2
v_gene: TRBV6-5
CDR3aa: CASTQSGAYEQYF
CDR3nt: TGTGCCAGCACCCAGAGCGGGGCCTACGAGCAGTACTTC

j_gene: TRBJ2-1
abundance: .
d_gene: .
v_gene: TRBV9
CDR3aa: CASSFREGPRAYNEQFF
CDR3nt: TGTGCCAGCAGCTTCCGCGAGGGTCCTAGAGCCTACAATGAGCAGTTCTTC

j_gene: TRBJ1-1
abundance: .
d_gene: TRBD1
v_gene: TRBV30
CDR3aa: CAWDRGANTEAFF
CDR3nt: TGTGCCTGGGACAGGGGAGCGAACACTGAAGCTTTCTTT

j_gene: TRBJ1-5
abundance: .
d_gene: .
v_gene: TRBV12-2
CDR3aa: CASRLTLGRGGVDQPQHF
CDR3nt: TGTGCAAGTCGCTTAACCTTGGGGAGGGGCGGGGTGGATCAGCCCCAGCATTTT

j_gene: TRBJ1-5
abundance: .
d_gene: .
v_gene: TRBV11-2
CDR3aa: CASSLWGHNQPQHF
CDR3nt: TGTGCCAGCAGCTTATGGGGGCACAATCAGCCCCAGCATTTT

j_gene: TRBJ2-7
abundance: .
d_gene: TRBD2
v_gene: TRBV5-1
CDR3aa: CASSLGVPGGPYEQYF
CDR3nt: TGCGCCAGCAGCTTGGGGGTTCCGGGAGGCCCCTACGAGCAGTACTTC

j_gene: TRBJ1-5
abundance: .
d_gene: .
v_gene: TRBV5-6
CDR3aa: CASSFQTYSNQPQHF
CDR3nt: TGTGCCAGCAGCTTTCAGACTTATAGCAATCAGCCCCAGCACTTT

j_gene: TRBJ2-4
abundance: .
d_gene: .
v_gene: TRBV5-4
CDR3aa: CASSLAEENIQYF
CDR3nt: TGTGCCAGCAGCTTAGCGGAAGAAAACATTCAGTACTTC

j_gene: TRBJ2-1
abundance: few
d_gene: TRBD2
v_gene: TRBV4-3
CDR3aa: CASSQLIAGQYNEQFF
CDR3nt: TGCGCCAGCAGCCAGTTGATAGCGGGGCAATACAATGAGCAGTTCTTC

j_gene: TRBJ1-2
abundance: few
d_gene: .
v_gene: TRBV6-5
CDR3aa: CASSYPNGYTF
CDR3nt: TGTGCCAGCAGTTACCCAAATGGCTACACCTTC

j_gene: TRBJ1-1
abundance: once
d_gene: .
v_gene: TRBV6-5
CDR3aa: CASSYEALNTEAFF
CDR3nt: TGTGCCAGCAGTTACGAGGCCCTGAACACTGAAGCTTTCTTT

j_gene: TRBJ1-2
abundance: .
d_gene: TRBD1
v_gene: TRBV30
CDR3aa: CAWRGGDRGHNYGYTF
CDR3nt: TGTGCCTGGCGGGGCGGGGACAGGGGGCATAACTATGGCTACACCTTC

j_gene: TRBJ2-1
abundance: .
d_gene: .
v_gene: TRBV4-3
CDR3aa: CASSPDTGYGNEQFF
CDR3nt: TGCGCCAGCAGCCCAGACACAGGGTATGGCAATGAGCAGTTCTTC

j_gene: TRBJ2-3
abundance: .
d_gene: TRBD2
v_gene: TRBV7-2
CDR3aa: CASSSGTSGDNTDTQYF
CDR3nt: TGTGCCAGCAGCTCGGGGACTAGCGGGGACAACACAGATACGCAGTATTTT

j_gene: TRBJ1-1
abundance: .
d_gene: .
v_gene: TRBV12-3/TRBV12-4
CDR3aa: CASSRGGITEAFF
CDR3nt: TGTGCCAGCAGTCGAGGGGGAATCACTGAAGCTTTCTTT

j_gene: TRBJ1-5
abundance: .
d_gene: .
v_gene: TRBV12-5
CDR3aa: CASGFRSLTEYNQPQHF
CDR3nt: TGTGCTAGTGGTTTTCGTTCCCTTACGGAGTACAATCAGCCCCAGCATTTT

j_gene: TRBJ2-4
abundance: .
d_gene: .
v_gene: TRBV19
CDR3aa: CASRNPGGKNIQYF
CDR3nt: TGTGCCAGTAGGAACCCAGGCGGGAAAAACATTCAGTACTTC

j_gene: TRBJ2-7
abundance: .
d_gene: TRBD2
v_gene: TRBV10-3
CDR3aa: CAISGKAAGRVYEQYF
CDR3nt: TGTGCCATCAGTGGAAAGGCAGCGGGGCGCGTCTACGAGCAGTACTTC

j_gene: TRBJ1-6
abundance: .
d_gene: TRBD1
v_gene: TRBV6-5
CDR3aa: CASGTGARGLHF
CDR3nt: TGTGCCAGCGGGACAGGGGCTCGCGGCCTCCACTTT

j_gene: TRBJ1-2
abundance: .
d_gene: TRBD1
v_gene: TRBV5-6
CDR3aa: CASSSKTTGGPYYGYTF
CDR3nt: TGTGCCAGCAGCAGTAAGACCACAGGGGGTCCTTACTATGGCTACACCTTC

j_gene: TRBJ1-1
abundance: .
d_gene: TRBD1
v_gene: TRBV18
CDR3aa: CASSPPGQGIGTEAFF
CDR3nt: TGTGCCAGCTCACCACCGGGACAGGGGATCGGCACTGAAGCTTTCTTT

j_gene: TRBJ1-1
abundance: .
d_gene: TRBD1
v_gene: TRBV9
CDR3aa: CASSGGQGAVTEAFF
CDR3nt: TGTGCCAGCAGCGGGGGACAGGGGGCAGTGACTGAAGCTTTCTTT

j_gene: TRBJ1-6
abundance: .
d_gene: TRBD1
v_gene: TRBV6-5
CDR3aa: CASSRNRDRGFELHF
CDR3nt: TGTGCCAGCAGCCGAAACCGGGACAGGGGGTTCGAGCTCCACTTT

j_gene: TRBJ2-1
abundance: .
d_gene: .
v_gene: TRBV4-3
CDR3aa: CASSHPGNEQFF
CDR3nt: TGCGCCAGCAGCCACCCAGGGAATGAGCAGTTCTTC

j_gene: TRBJ1-1
abundance: .
d_gene: .
v_gene: TRBV7-9
CDR3aa: CASSSTGTIMNTEAFF
CDR3nt: TGTGCCAGCAGCTCAACAGGGACGATAATGAACACTGAAGCTTTCTTT

j_gene: TRBJ2-7
abundance: .
d_gene: TRBD1
v_gene: TRBV12-5
CDR3aa: CASGLELGRDRDYEQYF
CDR3nt: TGTGCTAGTGGTTTGGAGCTCGGTCGGGACAGGGACTACGAGCAGTACTTC

j_gene: TRBJ1-3
abundance: few
d_gene: .
v_gene: TRBV6-1
CDR3aa: CASSDGTTAGNTIYF
CDR3nt: TGTGCCAGCAGTGATGGGACAACCGCTGGAAACACCATATATTTT

j_gene: TRBJ1-2
abundance: few
d_gene: .
v_gene: TRBV6-1
CDR3aa: CASSEWRLTGYTF
CDR3nt: TGTGCCAGCAGTGAATGGAGGCTTACTGGCTACACCTTC

j_gene: TRBJ1-2
abundance: .
d_gene: .
v_gene: TRBV6-5
CDR3aa: CASSYSGLYGYTF
CDR3nt: TGTGCCAGCAGTTACTCGGGACTCTATGGCTACACCTTC

j_gene: TRBJ2-6
abundance: once
d_gene: .
v_gene: TRBV12-5
CDR3aa: CASADYMGASAGANVLTF
CDR3nt: TGTGCTAGTGCTGACTACATGGGGGCATCGGCTGGGGCCAACGTCCTGACTTTC

j_gene: TRBJ1-6
abundance: .
d_gene: TRBD1
v_gene: TRBV5-3
CDR3aa: CARRSRDREGTGDSPLHF
CDR3nt: TGTGCCAGAAGATCCCGGGACAGGGAAGGGACCGGAGATTCACCCCTCCACTTT

j_gene: TRBJ2-7
abundance: .
d_gene: .
v_gene: TRBV18
CDR3aa: CASSPGSNRVGEQYF
CDR3nt: TGTGCCAGCTCACCGGGATCCAACAGGGTAGGCGAGCAGTACTTC

j_gene: TRBJ2-1
abundance: .
d_gene: .
v_gene: TRBV7-9
CDR3aa: CASSPRLGGNEQFF
CDR3nt: TGTGCCAGCAGCCCTAGGCTAGGGGGCAATGAGCAGTTCTTC

j_gene: TRBJ1-3
abundance: .
d_gene: .
v_gene: TRBV18
CDR3aa: CASSGGPAGNTIYF
CDR3nt: TGTGCCAGCTCAGGGGGCCCCGCAGGAAACACCATATATTTT

j_gene: TRBJ1-2
abundance: .
d_gene: TRBD1
v_gene: TRBV5-5
CDR3aa: CASSHAGTGLFYGYTF
CDR3nt: TGTGCCAGCAGCCATGCCGGGACAGGCCTGTTCTATGGCTACACCTTC

j_gene: TRBJ2-3
abundance: .
d_gene: TRBD2
v_gene: TRBV4-3
CDR3aa: CASSQDFYPTSGGADTQYF
CDR3nt: TGCGCCAGCAGCCAAGACTTCTATCCGACTAGCGGGGGGGCTGATACGCAGTATTTT